Following are 23 T cell receptor beta chains from one sample sequenced in a study of blood T cells in healthy people across ages. A J-beta primer mix and a sample-barcoded 5' primer were used in a second PCR of roughly 7 to 12 cycles. TCRdb re-called the 5' RACE reads with MiXCR, one entry per CDR3 protein. The data hold about 670,000 distinct CDR3 sequences, with 40% to 50% observed a single time. The sequenced sample consisted of blood. The receptor source for this set is a man at least 80 years old in good health.

V is TRBV15 and J is TRBJ2-4, with 10 bases lining up with TRBD2. The J call is uncertain, as TRBJ2-7 better fits the DNA end. There are 15 residues in the CDR3. The germline CDR1 and CDR2 sequences are LNHNV and YYDKDF (reference sequence). The CDR3 DNA sequence: TGTGCCACCAGCAGAGAGCCGGGACTAGCGCACGAGCAGTACTTC. Protein sequence: CATSREPGLAHEQYF.

The chain joins TRBV20-1 to TRBJ2-7; D not certain. Germline CDR1 DFQATT, CDR2 SNEGSKA (reference sequence). This CDR3 spans 11 amino acids. V dropped 8 bases and J dropped 0 bases, with 8 bases sitting between them. CDR3 amino acids: CSIKDSYEQYF. The CDR3 DNA reads TGCAGTATTAAGGACTCCTACGAGCAGTACTTC.

The rearrangement joins TRBV7-2 to TRBJ2-5, with TRBD1 matching over 9 bases. The end of the DNA aligns better with TRBJ2-7, so the J call may be wrong. The CDR3 runs to 13 residues. From germline, CDR1 is SGHTA and CDR2 FQGNSA. CDR3 in amino acids: CASSYGQGSEQYF. CDR3 in DNA: TGTGCCAGCAGCTACGGACAGGGGAGCGAGCAGTACTTC.

About this clonotype: Its ends do not fully match the called genes, so a read error is possible. This chain uses TRBV7-9 with TRBJ2-5, with 10 positions matching TRBD1. Germline CDR1 reads SEHNR; CDR2 reads FQNEAQ (reference sequence). The CDR3 spans 14 residues. In DNA form, the CDR3 reads TGTGCCAGCAGTCCGACAGGGGGCCAAGGGACCCAGTACTTC. This translates into CASSPTGGQGTQYF.

This chain joins TRBV19 and TRBJ2-2, with D possibly being TRBD1 (5 bases). CDR1 LNHDA and CDR2 SQIVND come from the germline V gene (reference sequence). This CDR3 has 14 amino acids. V lost 2 bases and J lost 1, with 5 bases in between. The CDR3 bases are TGTGCCAGTAGTATAAGGGGGAACACCGGGGAGCTGTTTTTT. Its translation is CASSIRGNTGELFF.

Concerning this clonotype: This probably arose from a read error, given a far larger clone one base away. The chain couples TRBV7-2 to TRBJ2-1; 10 nucleotides line up with TRBD1. The germline V gene has CDR1 SGHTA and CDR2 FQGNSA. The CDR3 length is 14 residues. Trimming cost V 1 base and J 13 bases; bases outside gene matches: 7. Here the CDR3 reads CASSLGTGGETQFF. In DNA, the CDR3 is TGTGCCAGCAGCTTAGGGACAGGGGGAGAGACCCAGTTCTTC. The whole variable domain, filled in from reference TRBV7-2 and TRBJ2-1, reads GAGVSQSPSNKVTEKGKDVELRCDPISGHTALYWYRQSLGQGLEFLIYFQGNSAPDKSGLPSDRFSAERTGGSVSTLTIQRTQQEDSAVYLCASSLGTGGETQFFGPGTRLTVL.

This clonotype was counted a few times. The V call is TRBV20-1, the J call TRBJ2-3; D might be TRBD1 or TRBD2, each matching 5 bases. CDR1 is DFQATT, CDR2 SNEGSKA, per germline (reference sequence). V dropped 6 bases and J dropped 5 bases, with 12 bases sitting between them. The CDR3 is 12 amino acids. CDR3 sequence: CSAALGEDTQYF. In DNA form, the CDR3 reads TGCAGTGCCGCACTAGGGGAAGATACGCAGTATTTT.

As concerns this clonotype: The junction differs from germline at one of its ends, possibly a read error. The chain has TRBV18 and TRBJ2-3; the D gene could be TRBD1 or TRBD2 (6 bases each). CDR1 is KGHSH, CDR2 LQKENI, per germline. This CDR3 contains 15 residues. The CDR3 sequence: CVSSPPGARTDTQYF. The DNA of the CDR3 is TGTGTCAGCTCACCACCGGGGGCTAGAACAGATACGCAGTATTTT.

This clonotype was picked up a small number of times. The chain has TRBV6-2 or TRBV6-3 and TRBJ1-5; 7 bases match TRBD1. The V gene's germline CDR1 is MNHEY and CDR2 SVGEGT. The CDR3 extends over 15 amino acids. V shed 6 bases and J 3 bases; nucleotides not matched to a gene: 8. The CDR3 coding sequence is TGTGCCAGCAGAATACAGGGGAACTTCAATCAGCCCCAGCATTTT. Translating gives CASRIQGNFNQPQHF.

V is TRBV15 and J is TRBJ2-7; a possible D gene is TRBD1 (6 bases). Germline CDR1 and CDR2: LNHNV and YYDKDF (reference sequence). The CDR3 contains 14 residues. Trimming took off 5 bases at V and 5 bases at J, with 16 bases between the two ends. The CDR3: CATSGNSQGNEQYF. Written as DNA, the CDR3 is TGTGCCACCAGCGGAAACTCACAGGGTAACGAGCAGTACTTC.

V is TRBV28 and J is TRBJ2-4; possible D gene TRBD1, 5 bases. Germline CDR1 reads MDHEN; CDR2 reads SYDVKM. Trimming shortened V by 7 bases and J by 8 bases, and 18 bases separated the two germline ends. CDR3 length: 14 amino acids. In nucleotides, the CDR3 is TGTGCCAGCACCCGCCCGGCAGGGTCGGACATTCAGTACTTC. This sequence encodes CASTRPAGSDIQYF.

The table lists this clonotype with many counts. J is TRBJ1-5 and V is TRBV27, with D possibly TRBD1 on 5 matching bases. The CDR3 length is 16 residues. The germline V gene encodes CDR1 MNHEY and CDR2 SMNVEV (reference sequence). The germline V and J ends were trimmed by 5 bases and 2 bases, with 16 bases remaining between them. The CDR3 region is CASSPAGGMGNQPQHF. For the CDR3, the DNA is TGTGCCAGCAGTCCCGCGGGGGGGATGGGCAATCAGCCCCAGCATTTT.

The chain has TRBV11-2 and TRBJ1-2; no firm D call. Germline V gene data show CDR1 as SGHAT and CDR2 as FQNNGV. The CDR3 totals 14 residues. The V end lost 5 bases, the J end lost 4 bases, and 14 bases lay between the germline ends. The CDR3 DNA is TGTGCCAGCAGCCGGACGGTGCCCTCCTATGGCTACACCTTC. Amino acids: CASSRTVPSYGYTF.

The chain combines TRBV27 with TRBJ2-1; 7 nucleotides align to TRBD1. V lost 3 bases, J lost 1 base, and 6 bases stayed unmatched. This CDR3 region has 16 residues. The germline CDR1 and CDR2 sequences are MNHEY and SMNVEV (reference sequence). This CDR3 reads CASSFSGGWSYNEQFF. DNA for the CDR3: TGTGCCAGCAGTTTCTCAGGGGGATGGTCCTACAATGAGCAGTTCTTC.

This clonotype was seen many times. The rearrangement uses TRBV11-2 and TRBJ2-5, with 7 bases fitting TRBD1. The length of the CDR3 is 15 residues. After removal of 5 bases from V and 2 bases from J, the junction contained 8 bases not matched to a gene. The germline V gene has CDR1 SGHAT and CDR2 FQNNGV. For the CDR3, the DNA is TGTGCCAGCAGCCCCTTGGGACAGCCGCAAGAGACCCAGTACTTC. It translates to CASSPLGQPQETQYF.

This clonotype was seen only a few times. V usage is TRBV7-8 and J usage is TRBJ2-1, with TRBD2 matching 15 bases. The CDR3 is 16 amino acids. CDR1 and CDR2 from the germline V gene are SGHVS and FQNEAQ. Trimming removed 4 bases from V and 10 bases from J; junction bases left unmatched: 8. The CDR3 nucleotides read TGTGCCAGCAGCTCCCCGGGACTAGCGGGGGGTGGGGAGCAGTTCTTC. It codes for CASSSPGLAGGGEQFF.

This clonotype has a handful of counts. The V and J genes are TRBV5-1 and TRBJ2-5; TRBD2 might be the D (6 bases). The CDR3 loop spans 14 amino acids. V lost 0 bases and J lost 5, with 11 bases in between. CDR1 and CDR2 (germline): SGHRS, YFSETQ. The chain's CDR3 is CASSLEASDETQYF. As DNA, the CDR3 is TGCGCCAGCAGCTTGGAAGCTAGCGACGAGACCCAGTACTTC. The full variable domain, completed using reference TRBV5-1 and TRBJ2-5, is KAGVTQTPRYLIKTRGQQVTLSCSPISGHRSVSWYQQTPGQGLQFLFEYFSETQRNKGNFPGRFSGRQFSNSRSEMNVSTLELGDSALYLCASSLEASDETQYFGPGTRLLVL.

There are a few counts of this clonotype. V usage is TRBV29-1 and J usage is TRBJ1-5, with TRBD1 identical over 11 bases. The V gene's germline CDR1 is SQVTM and CDR2 ANQGSEA. This CDR3 has 14 residues. J gave up 6 bases and V 4 bases, and 5 bases lay outside the gene matches. Written as DNA, the CDR3 is TGCAGCGTTGCAGGACAGGGGGCATTTCAGCCCCAGCATTTT. The encoded protein is CSVAGQGAFQPQHF.

This clonotype was counted a few times. The rearrangement links TRBV6-5 to TRBJ2-6; D possibly matches TRBD1 or TRBD2 (6 bases each). Trimming stripped 8 bases from V and 0 bases from J, with 14 bases between. The CDR3 contains 16 residues. The germline CDR1 and CDR2 sequences are MNHEY and SVGAGI. The CDR3 reads CASRRGASSGANVLTF. In nucleotides, the CDR3 is TGTGCCAGCCGAAGGGGGGCTAGCTCTGGGGCCAACGTCCTGACTTTC.

In the case of this clonotype: A read error may be the cause here, since a much bigger clone is one base away. The chain links TRBV7-2 to TRBJ2-1; D call uncertain. Germline CDR1 is SGHTA and CDR2 is FQGNSA. The CDR3 covers 14 residues. The CDR3 protein is CACSSLAIPTEQFF. CDR3 coding DNA: TGTGCCTGCAGCTCATTAGCAATTCCTACTGAGCAGTTCTTC.

Only a few counts were recorded for this clonotype. The rearrangement uses TRBV5-1 and TRBJ2-3, with 7 bases fitting TRBD1. CDR1 is SGHRS, CDR2 YFSETQ, per germline. The CDR3 covers 15 residues. Germline trimming cut 3 bases from V and 6 bases from J; bases unmatched to any gene: 10. The CDR3 region has the DNA TGCGCCAGCAGCTCCGGGACAGTTGATTGGGATACGCAGTATTTT. The encoded protein is CASSSGTVDWDTQYF.

This sequence joins TRBV30 and TRBJ2-7, with D possibly being TRBD2 (5 bases). Germline CDR1 and CDR2: GTSNPN and SVGIG (reference sequence). The V and J ends lost 3 bases and 2 bases respectively, with 8 bases between them. This CDR3 region has 12 residues. The CDR3 loop reads CAWSIGTYEQYF. The CDR3, as DNA: TGTGCCTGGAGCATCGGGACCTACGAGCAGTACTTC.

At least ten counts were recorded for this clonotype. This chain links TRBV27 with TRBJ2-2; D call uncertain. CDR1 and CDR2 from the germline V gene are MNHEY and SMNVEV (reference sequence). The CDR3 has 12 residues. Trimming shortened V by 1 base and J by 7 bases, and 4 bases separated the two germline ends. CDR3 nucleotide sequence: TGTGCCAGCAGTTTATTAAGCGGGGAGCTGTTTTTT. Translating gives CASSLLSGELFF.